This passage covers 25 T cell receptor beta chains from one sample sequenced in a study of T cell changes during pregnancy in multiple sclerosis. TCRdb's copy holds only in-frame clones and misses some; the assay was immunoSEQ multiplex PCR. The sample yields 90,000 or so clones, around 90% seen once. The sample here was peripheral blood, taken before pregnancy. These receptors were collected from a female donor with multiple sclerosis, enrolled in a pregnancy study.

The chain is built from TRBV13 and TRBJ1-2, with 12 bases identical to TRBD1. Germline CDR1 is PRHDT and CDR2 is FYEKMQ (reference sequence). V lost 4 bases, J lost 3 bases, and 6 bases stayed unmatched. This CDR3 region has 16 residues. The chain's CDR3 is CASSSRDRGLYYGYTF. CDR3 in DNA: TGTGCCAGCAGCTCACGGGACAGGGGGCTTTACTATGGCTACACCTTC. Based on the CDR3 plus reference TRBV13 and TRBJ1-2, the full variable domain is AAGVIQSPRHLIKEKRETATLKCYPIPRHDTVYWYQQGPGQDPQFLISFYEKMQSDKGSIPDRFSAQQFSDYHSELNMSSLELGDSALYFCASSSRDRGLYYGYTFGSGTRLTVV.

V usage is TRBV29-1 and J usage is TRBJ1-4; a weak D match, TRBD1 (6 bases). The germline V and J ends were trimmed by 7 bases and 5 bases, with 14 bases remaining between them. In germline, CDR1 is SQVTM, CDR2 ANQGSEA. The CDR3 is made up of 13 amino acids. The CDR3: CSARTGINEKLFF. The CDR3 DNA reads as TGCAGCGCCCGAACAGGGATAAATGAAAAACTGTTTTTT.

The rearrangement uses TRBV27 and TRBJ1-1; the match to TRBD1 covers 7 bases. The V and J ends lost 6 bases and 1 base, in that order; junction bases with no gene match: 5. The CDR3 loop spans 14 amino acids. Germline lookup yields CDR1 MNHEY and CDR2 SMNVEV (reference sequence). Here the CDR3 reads CASSQTGPNTEAFF. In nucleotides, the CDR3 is TGTGCCAGCAGCCAGACAGGGCCGAACACTGAAGCTTTCTTT.

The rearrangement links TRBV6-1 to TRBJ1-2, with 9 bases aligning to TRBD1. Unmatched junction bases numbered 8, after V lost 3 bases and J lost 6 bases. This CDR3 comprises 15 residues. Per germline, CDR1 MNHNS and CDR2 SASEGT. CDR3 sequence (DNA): TGTGCCAGCAGTGAGGACGGGACAGGGAAGGATGGCTACACCTTC. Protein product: CASSEDGTGKDGYTF.

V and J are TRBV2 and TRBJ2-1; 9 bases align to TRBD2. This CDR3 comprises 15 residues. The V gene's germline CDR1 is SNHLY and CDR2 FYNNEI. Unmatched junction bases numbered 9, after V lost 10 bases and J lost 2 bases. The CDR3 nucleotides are TGTGCCACCTTCGGCGGGGGGGCTACCTACAATGAGCAGTTCTTC. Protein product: CATFGGGATYNEQFF.

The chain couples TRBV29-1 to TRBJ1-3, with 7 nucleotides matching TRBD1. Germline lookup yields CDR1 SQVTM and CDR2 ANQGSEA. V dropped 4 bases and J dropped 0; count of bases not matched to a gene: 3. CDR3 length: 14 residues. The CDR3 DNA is TGCAGCGTTGTAGGGGGCGTCTCTGGAAACACCATATATTTT. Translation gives CSVVGGVSGNTIYF.

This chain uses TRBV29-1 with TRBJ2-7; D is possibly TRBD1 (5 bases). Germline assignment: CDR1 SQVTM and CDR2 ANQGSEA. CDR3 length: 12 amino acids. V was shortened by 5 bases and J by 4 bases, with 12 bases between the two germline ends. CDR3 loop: CSVSTASYEQYF. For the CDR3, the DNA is TGCAGCGTTTCGACAGCAAGTTACGAGCAGTACTTC.

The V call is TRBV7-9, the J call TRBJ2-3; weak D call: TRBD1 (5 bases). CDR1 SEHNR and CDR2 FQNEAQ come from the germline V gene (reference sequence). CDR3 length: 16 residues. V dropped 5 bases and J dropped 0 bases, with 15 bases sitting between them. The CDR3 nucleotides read TGTGCCAGCAGCCCTTCAGACAGCGCTAGCACAGATACGCAGTATTTT. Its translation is CASSPSDSASTDTQYF.

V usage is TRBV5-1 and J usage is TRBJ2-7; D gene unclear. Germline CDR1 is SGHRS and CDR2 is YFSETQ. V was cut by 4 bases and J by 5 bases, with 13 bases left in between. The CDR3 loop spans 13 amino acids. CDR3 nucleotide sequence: TGCGCCAGCAGCCCCGCGACTCACAACGAGCAGTACTTC. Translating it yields CASSPATHNEQYF. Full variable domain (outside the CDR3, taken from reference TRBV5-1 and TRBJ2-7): KAGVTQTPRYLIKTRGQQVTLSCSPISGHRSVSWYQQTPGQGLQFLFEYFSETQRNKGNFPGRFSGRQFSNSRSEMNVSTLELGDSALYLCASSPATHNEQYFGPGTRLTVT.

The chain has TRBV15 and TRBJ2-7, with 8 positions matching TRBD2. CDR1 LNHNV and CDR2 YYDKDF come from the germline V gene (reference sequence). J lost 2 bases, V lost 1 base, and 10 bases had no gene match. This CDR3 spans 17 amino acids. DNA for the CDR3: TGTGCCACCAGCAGAGGGGGAGCAAGCGGGGGCCCCTACGAGCAGTACTTC. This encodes CATSRGGASGGPYEQYF.

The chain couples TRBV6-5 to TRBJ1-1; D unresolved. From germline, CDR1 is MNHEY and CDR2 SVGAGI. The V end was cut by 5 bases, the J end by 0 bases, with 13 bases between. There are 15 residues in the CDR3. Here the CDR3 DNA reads TGTGCCAGCAGTCTCTACGGCAGGCTGAACACTGAAGCTTTCTTT. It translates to CASSLYGRLNTEAFF.

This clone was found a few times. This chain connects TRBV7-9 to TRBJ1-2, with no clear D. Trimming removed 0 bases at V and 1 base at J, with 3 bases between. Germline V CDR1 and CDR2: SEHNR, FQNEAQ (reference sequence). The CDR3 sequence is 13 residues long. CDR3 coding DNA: TGTGCCAGCAGCTTAGCCAATAACTATGGCTACACCTTC. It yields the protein CASSLANNYGYTF.

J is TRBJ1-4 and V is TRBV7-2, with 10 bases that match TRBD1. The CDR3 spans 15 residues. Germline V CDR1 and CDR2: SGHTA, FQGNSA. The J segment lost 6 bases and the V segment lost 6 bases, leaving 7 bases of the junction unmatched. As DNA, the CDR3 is TGTGCCAGCAGGGAACCGGGACAGGGGTATGAAAAACTGTTTTTT. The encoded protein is CASREPGQGYEKLFF.

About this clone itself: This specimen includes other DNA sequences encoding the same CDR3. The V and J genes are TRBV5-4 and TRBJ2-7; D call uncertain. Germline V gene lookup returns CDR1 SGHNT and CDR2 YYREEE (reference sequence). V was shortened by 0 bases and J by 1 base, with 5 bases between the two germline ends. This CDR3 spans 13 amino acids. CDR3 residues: CASSLAMSYEQYF. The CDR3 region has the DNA TGTGCCAGCAGCTTGGCCATGTCCTACGAGCAGTACTTC.

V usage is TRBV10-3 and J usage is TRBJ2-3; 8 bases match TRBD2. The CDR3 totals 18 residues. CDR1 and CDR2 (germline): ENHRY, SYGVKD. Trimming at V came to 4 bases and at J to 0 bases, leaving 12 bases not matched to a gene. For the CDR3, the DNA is TGTGCCATCAGTGCACGAGCGGGGGACGGGGGAAGCACAGATACGCAGTATTTT. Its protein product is CAISARAGDGGSTDTQYF.

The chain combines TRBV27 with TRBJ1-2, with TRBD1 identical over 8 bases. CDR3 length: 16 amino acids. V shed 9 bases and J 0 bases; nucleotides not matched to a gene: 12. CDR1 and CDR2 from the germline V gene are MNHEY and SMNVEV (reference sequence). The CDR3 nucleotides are TGTGCCAGAGAGGAGGTTCGACAGGGGCCTAACTATGGCTACACCTTC. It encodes CAREEVRQGPNYGYTF.

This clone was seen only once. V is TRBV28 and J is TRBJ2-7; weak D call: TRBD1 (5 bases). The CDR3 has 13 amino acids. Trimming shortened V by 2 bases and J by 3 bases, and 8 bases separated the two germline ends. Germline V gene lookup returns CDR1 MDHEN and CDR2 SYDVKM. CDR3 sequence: CASSLGQVYEQYF. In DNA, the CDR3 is TGTGCCAGCAGTTTAGGACAAGTCTACGAGCAGTACTTC.

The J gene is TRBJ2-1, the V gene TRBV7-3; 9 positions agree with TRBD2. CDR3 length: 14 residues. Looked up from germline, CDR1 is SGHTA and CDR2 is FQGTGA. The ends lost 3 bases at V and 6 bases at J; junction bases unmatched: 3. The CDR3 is CASSFSGGRNEQFF. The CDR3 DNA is TGTGCCAGCAGCTTCAGCGGGGGGCGCAATGAGCAGTTCTTC.

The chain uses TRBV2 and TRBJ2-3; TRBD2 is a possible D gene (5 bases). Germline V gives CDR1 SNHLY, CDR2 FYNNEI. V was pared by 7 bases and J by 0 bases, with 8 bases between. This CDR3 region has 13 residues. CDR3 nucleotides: TGTGCCAGCAAATGGACTAGCACAGATACGCAGTATTTT. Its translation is CASKWTSTDTQYF.

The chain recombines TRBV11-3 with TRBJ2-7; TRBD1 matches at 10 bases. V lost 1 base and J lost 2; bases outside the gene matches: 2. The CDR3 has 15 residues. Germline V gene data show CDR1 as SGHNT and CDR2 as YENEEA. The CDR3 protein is CASSLGGTGAYEQYF. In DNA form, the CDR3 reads TGTGCCAGCAGCTTAGGGGGGACAGGGGCCTACGAGCAGTACTTC.

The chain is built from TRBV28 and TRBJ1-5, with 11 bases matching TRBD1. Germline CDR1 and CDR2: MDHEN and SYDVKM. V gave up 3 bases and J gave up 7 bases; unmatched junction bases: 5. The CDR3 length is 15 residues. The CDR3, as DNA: TGTGCCAGCAGTTTCGGACAGGGGGCGAAGCAGCCCCAGCATTTT. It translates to CASSFGQGAKQPQHF.

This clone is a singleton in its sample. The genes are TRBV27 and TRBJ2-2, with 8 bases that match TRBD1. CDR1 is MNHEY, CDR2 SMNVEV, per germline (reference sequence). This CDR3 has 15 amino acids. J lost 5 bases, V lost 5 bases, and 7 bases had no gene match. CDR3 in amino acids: CASSRDRWWTGELFF. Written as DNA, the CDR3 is TGTGCCAGCAGTCGGGACAGGTGGTGGACCGGGGAGCTGTTTTTT.

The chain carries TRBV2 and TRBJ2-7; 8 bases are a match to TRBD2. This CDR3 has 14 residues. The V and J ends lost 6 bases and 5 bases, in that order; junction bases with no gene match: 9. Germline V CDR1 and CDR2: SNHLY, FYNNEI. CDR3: CASSEGPGGHEQYF. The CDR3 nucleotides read TGTGCCAGCAGCGAGGGCCCGGGGGGGCACGAGCAGTACTTC. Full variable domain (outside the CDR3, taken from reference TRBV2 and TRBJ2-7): EPEVTQTPSHQVTQMGQEVILRCVPISNHLYFYWYRQILGQKVEFLVSFYNNEISEKSEIFDDQFSVERPDGSNFTLKIRSTKLEDSAMYFCASSEGPGGHEQYFGPGTRLTVT.

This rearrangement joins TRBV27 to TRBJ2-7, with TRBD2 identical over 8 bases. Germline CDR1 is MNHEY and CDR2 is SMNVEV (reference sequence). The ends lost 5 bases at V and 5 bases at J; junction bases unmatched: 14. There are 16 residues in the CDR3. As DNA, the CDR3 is TGTGCCAGCAGTCCGGCGGGGACTAGACCTCCCCACGAGCAGTACTTC. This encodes CASSPAGTRPPHEQYF.

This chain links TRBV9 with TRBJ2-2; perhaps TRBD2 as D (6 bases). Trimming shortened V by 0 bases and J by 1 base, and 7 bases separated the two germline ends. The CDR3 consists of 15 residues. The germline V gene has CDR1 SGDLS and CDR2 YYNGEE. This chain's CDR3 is CASSVVGGNTGELFF. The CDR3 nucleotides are TGTGCCAGCAGCGTAGTGGGGGGGAACACCGGGGAGCTGTTTTTT.